The 19 T cell receptor beta chains given below trace back to one sample, sequenced in a study of cytomegalovirus exposure and HLA in healthy donors. The PCR was carried out with 60 Vbeta primers and 13 Jbeta primers. Sequenced by immunoSEQ multiplex PCR; TCRdb stores in-frame clones only, minus some. The table shows around 140,000 clones, with 80% occurring only once. Sequencing was performed on PBMCs. The source is a woman in her thirties in good health and CMV-seronegative.

The chain has TRBV4-3 and TRBJ1-4, with TRBD1 matching over 8 bases. The CDR3 totals 16 residues. Per the germline V gene, CDR1 is LGHNA and CDR2 is YSLEER. V lost 1 base and J lost 4; bases outside the gene matches: 5. The DNA for the CDR3 is TGCGCCAGCAGCCAAGGACGGACAGGGCTTAATGAAAAACTGTTTTTT. This encodes CASSQGRTGLNEKLFF.

The chain recombines TRBV18 with TRBJ1-4; D is possibly TRBD1 (6 bases). This CDR3 has 16 amino acids. Trimming stripped 4 bases from V and 3 bases from J, with 15 bases between. Looked up from germline, CDR1 is KGHSH and CDR2 is LQKENI. DNA of the CDR3: TGTGCCAGCTCACGGACGACAGGCCTTTCTAATGAAAAACTGTTTTTT. The encoded protein is CASSRTTGLSNEKLFF.

The chain combines TRBV2 with TRBJ1-2; 8 bases are shared with TRBD1. CDR3 length: 16 residues. Trimming removed 4 bases from V and 0 bases from J; junction bases left unmatched: 7. Germline V gives CDR1 SNHLY, CDR2 FYNNEI. CDR3 nucleotide sequence: TGTGCCAGCAGTGCACAGGGGGGCCCCGCTAACTATGGCTACACCTTC. Protein sequence: CASSAQGGPANYGYTF.

CDR3 amino acids: CASSTSAGTLTEAFF. CDR3 sequence (DNA): TGTGCCAGTAGTACCTCTGCCGGGACACTCACTGAAGCTTTCTTT. J is TRBJ1-1 and V is TRBV19; tentative D call: TRBD1 (6 bases). CDR1 is LNHDA and CDR2 is SQIVND in the germline V gene (reference sequence). There are 15 residues in the CDR3. Trimming left V 4 bases short and J 4 bases short, with 16 bases between.

This clone was observed a handful of times. V gene TRBV2 combines with J gene TRBJ1-2, with 7 bases matching TRBD1. Germline-derived CDR1 and CDR2 are SNHLY and FYNNEI. CDR3 length equals 13 residues. V was clipped by 5 bases and J by 4 bases; unmatched bases: 4. The CDR3 DNA reads as TGTGCCAGCAGTACAGGGGATGGCTATGGCTACACCTTC. It is translated as CASSTGDGYGYTF.

The sample holds one count of this clone. This sequence joins TRBV7-8 and TRBJ1-4; perhaps TRBD1 as D (5 bases). Germline values: CDR1 SGHVS, CDR2 FQNEAQ. The CDR3 totals 15 residues. With 1 base removed from V and 5 bases from J, the gap between germline ends came to 11 bases. The CDR3 protein is CASSLDQGLNEKLFF. The CDR3 nucleotides are TGTGCCAGCAGCTTAGATCAGGGATTAAATGAAAAACTGTTTTTT.

The rearrangement uses TRBV5-1 and TRBJ2-5; 10 bases align to TRBD2. This CDR3 is 16 amino acids long. Looked up from germline, CDR1 is SGHRS and CDR2 is YFSETQ. V gave up 5 bases and J gave up 5 bases; unmatched junction bases: 12. CDR3 coding DNA: TGCGCCAGCAGGTCCTTGAGCGGGGGGGCCGGGGAGACCCAGTACTTC. Its translation is CASRSLSGGAGETQYF.

The chain couples TRBV6-4 to TRBJ1-6; weak D call: TRBD1 (6 bases). V lost 3 bases, J lost 8 bases, and 11 bases lay in between. CDR1 is MRHNA, CDR2 SNTAGT, per germline. The CDR3 covers 14 residues. The CDR3, as DNA: TGTGCCAGCAGTGAGTCAGGGGCGGATTCACCCCTCCACTTT. Protein product: CASSESGADSPLHF.

J is TRBJ2-7 and V is TRBV27, with TRBD1 matching over 11 bases. Germline V gene lookup returns CDR1 MNHEY and CDR2 SMNVEV (reference sequence). This CDR3 is 15 amino acids long. V shed 4 bases, J shed 4 bases, and the junction held 6 bases outside the gene matches. The CDR3 spells CASSSGTGGEYEQYF. In DNA form, the CDR3 reads TGTGCCAGCAGTTCCGGGACAGGGGGAGAGTACGAGCAGTACTTC.

The table lists this clone with a count of one. The CDR3 here is CASSLPSRNTEAFF. CDR3 in DNA: TGTGCCAGCAGCTTACCGAGCCGGAACACTGAAGCTTTCTTT. The chain combines TRBV13 with TRBJ1-1; D unresolved. Germline assignment: CDR1 PRHDT and CDR2 FYEKMQ (reference sequence). With 2 bases removed from V and 1 base from J, the gap between germline ends came to 8 bases. CDR3 length: 14 residues.

This clone was seen only a few times. The chain combines TRBV5-4 with TRBJ2-1, with D perhaps TRBD2 (5 bases). Germline assignment: CDR1 SGHNT and CDR2 YYREEE (reference sequence). The V end was cut by 1 base, the J end by 4 bases, with 12 bases between. This CDR3 has 15 residues. The CDR3: CASSLSGVVYNEQFF. In DNA form, the CDR3 reads TGTGCCAGCAGCTTGTCCGGGGTGGTATACAATGAGCAGTTCTTC.

The gene calls are TRBV27 and TRBJ1-5, with a possible D match to TRBD1 (5 bases). Germline loops: CDR1 MNHEY, CDR2 SMNVEV (reference sequence). The CDR3 covers 14 residues. Trimming shortened V by 2 bases and J by 9 bases, and 14 bases separated the two germline ends. The CDR3 DNA sequence: TGTGCCAGCAGTTTAGGTCAGGGAAACGCGCCCCAGCATTTT. It is translated as CASSLGQGNAPQHF.

The V call is TRBV4-2, the J call TRBJ2-7; 8 bases align to TRBD2. This CDR3 spans 14 amino acids. Germline V CDR1 and CDR2: LGHNA, YNFKEQ. J gave up 2 bases and V 3 bases, and 3 bases lay outside the gene matches. CDR3 protein: CASSQAGLAYEQYF. CDR3 coding DNA: TGTGCCAGCAGCCAGGCGGGACTAGCCTACGAGCAGTACTTC.

The rearrangement links TRBV4-1 to TRBJ2-7, with D possibly TRBD1 on 6 matching bases. V was pared by 1 base and J by 3 bases, with 13 bases between. CDR3 size: 15 residues. In germline, CDR1 is MGHRA, CDR2 YSYEKL. CDR3 nucleotides: TGCGCCAGCAGCCAAGCCCCAGGGGAAGGCTACGAGCAGTACTTC. Translating it yields CASSQAPGEGYEQYF.

V usage is TRBV30 and J usage is TRBJ1-2; D remains ambiguous. Germline CDR1 GTSNPN, CDR2 SVGIG (reference sequence). The CDR3 spans 12 residues. V was cut by 1 base and J by 8 bases, with 11 bases left in between. The chain's CDR3 is CAWSEVLEGYTF. The CDR3 DNA sequence: TGTGCCTGGAGTGAAGTCCTAGAGGGCTACACCTTC.

The V call is TRBV5-1, the J call TRBJ1-5; perhaps TRBD1 as D (5 bases). This CDR3 spans 15 amino acids. Germline CDR1 is SGHRS and CDR2 is YFSETQ. Trimming stripped 0 bases from V and 4 bases from J, with 11 bases between. CDR3 residues: CASSLGGEGNQPQHF. The CDR3 DNA sequence: TGCGCCAGCAGCTTGGGGGGGGAGGGGAATCAGCCCCAGCATTTT.

The chain carries TRBV29-1 and TRBJ1-1; possible D gene TRBD1, 5 bases. Germline CDR1 reads SQVTM; CDR2 reads ANQGSEA. Deletions cut 7 bases from V and 1 base from J, with 10 bases between. The CDR3 contains 12 residues. The CDR3 loop is CSAGGGNTEAFF. The DNA of the CDR3 is TGCAGCGCCGGGGGTGGGAACACTGAAGCTTTCTTT.

As to this clone: This sample includes further DNA sequences coding for the same CDR3. The chain joins TRBV7-9 to TRBJ1-5; 12 bases align to TRBD1. V lost 3 bases and J lost 5; bases outside the gene matches: 5. The germline V gene has CDR1 SEHNR and CDR2 FQNEAQ (reference sequence). This CDR3 has 16 residues. The CDR3 DNA reads as TGTGCCAGCAGCTTCGCCGGGACAGGGGGCGATCAGCCCCAGCATTTT. Its protein product is CASSFAGTGGDQPQHF.

This chain connects TRBV9 to TRBJ2-3, with a possible D match to TRBD2 (7 bases). The CDR3 runs to 15 residues. Germline CDR1 is SGDLS and CDR2 is YYNGEE. Trimming cost V 4 bases and J 4 bases, with 16 bases left between them. The CDR3, as DNA: TGTGCCAGCAGCTCCCGGGAGGACAGAGCAGATACGCAGTATTTT. Its protein product is CASSSREDRADTQYF.